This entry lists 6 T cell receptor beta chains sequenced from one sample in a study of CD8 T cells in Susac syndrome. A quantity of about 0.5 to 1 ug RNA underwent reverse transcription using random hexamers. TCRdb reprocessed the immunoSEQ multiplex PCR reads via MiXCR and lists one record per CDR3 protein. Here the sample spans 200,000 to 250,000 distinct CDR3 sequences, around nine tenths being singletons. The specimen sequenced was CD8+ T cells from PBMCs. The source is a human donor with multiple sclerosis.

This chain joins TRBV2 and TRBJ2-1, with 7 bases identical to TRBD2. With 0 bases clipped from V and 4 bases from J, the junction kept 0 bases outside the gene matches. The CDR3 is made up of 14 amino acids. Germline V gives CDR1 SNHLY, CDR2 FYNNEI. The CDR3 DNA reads TGTGCCAGCAGTGAAGCGGGAGGGTACAATGAGCAGTTCTTC. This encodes CASSEAGGYNEQFF. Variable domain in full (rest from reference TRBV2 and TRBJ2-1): EPEVTQTPSHQVTQMGQEVILRCVPISNHLYFYWYRQILGQKVEFLVSFYNNEISEKSEIFDDQFSVERPDGSNFTLKIRSTKLEDSAMYFCASSEAGGYNEQFFGPGTRLTVL.

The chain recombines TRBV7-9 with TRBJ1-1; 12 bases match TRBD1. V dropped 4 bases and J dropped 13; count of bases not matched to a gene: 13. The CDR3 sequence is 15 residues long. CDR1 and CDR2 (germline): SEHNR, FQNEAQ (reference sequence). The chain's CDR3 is CASSYTRDRGLQVFF. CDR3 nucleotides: TGTGCCAGCAGCTATACGAGGGACAGGGGGCTTCAAGTTTTCTTT.

The CDR3 loop reads CASSDRDRENTGELFF. In DNA form, the CDR3 reads TGTGCCAGCAGCGACCGGGACCGGGAGAACACCGGGGAGCTGTTTTTT. J is TRBJ2-2 and V is TRBV9; the D call may be TRBD1 or TRBD2 (5 bases each). The CDR3 runs to 16 residues. Trimming shortened V by 3 bases and J by 1 base, and 13 bases separated the two germline ends. Germline V gene sequence: CDR1 SGDLS, CDR2 YYNGEE.

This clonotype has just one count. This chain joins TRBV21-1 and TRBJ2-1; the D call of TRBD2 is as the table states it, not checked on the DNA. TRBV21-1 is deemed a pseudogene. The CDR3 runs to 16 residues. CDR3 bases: TGTGCCAGCAGCAAAGAGGGCGGGGGGGCCTCCAATGAGCAGTTCTTC. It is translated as CASSKEGGGASNEQFF.

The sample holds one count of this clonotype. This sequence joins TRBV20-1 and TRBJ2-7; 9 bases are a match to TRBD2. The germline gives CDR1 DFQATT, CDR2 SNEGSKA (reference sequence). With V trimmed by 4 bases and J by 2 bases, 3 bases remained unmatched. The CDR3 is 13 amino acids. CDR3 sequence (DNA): TGCAGTGCTACCACTAGCGGGCCCTACGAGCAGTACTTC. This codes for CSATTSGPYEQYF.

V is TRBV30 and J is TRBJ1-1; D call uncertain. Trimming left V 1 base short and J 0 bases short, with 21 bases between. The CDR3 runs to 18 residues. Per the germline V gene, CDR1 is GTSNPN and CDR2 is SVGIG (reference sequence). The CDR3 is CAWSASGLTIYMNTEAFF. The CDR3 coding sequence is TGTGCCTGGAGTGCCTCCGGACTAACCATCTACATGAACACTGAAGCTTTCTTT.